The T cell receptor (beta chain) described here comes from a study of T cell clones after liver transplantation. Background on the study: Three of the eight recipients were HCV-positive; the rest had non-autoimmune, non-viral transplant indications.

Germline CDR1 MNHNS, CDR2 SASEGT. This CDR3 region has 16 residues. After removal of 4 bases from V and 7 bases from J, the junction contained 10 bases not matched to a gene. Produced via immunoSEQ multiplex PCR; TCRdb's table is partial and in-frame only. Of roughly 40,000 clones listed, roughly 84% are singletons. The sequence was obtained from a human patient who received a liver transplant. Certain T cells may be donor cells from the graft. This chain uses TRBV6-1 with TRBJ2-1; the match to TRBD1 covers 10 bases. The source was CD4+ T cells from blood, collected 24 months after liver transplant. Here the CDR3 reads CASSVTGTGVKNEQFF. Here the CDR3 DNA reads TGTGCCAGCAGTGTGACCGGGACAGGGGTTAAGAATGAGCAGTTCTTC.